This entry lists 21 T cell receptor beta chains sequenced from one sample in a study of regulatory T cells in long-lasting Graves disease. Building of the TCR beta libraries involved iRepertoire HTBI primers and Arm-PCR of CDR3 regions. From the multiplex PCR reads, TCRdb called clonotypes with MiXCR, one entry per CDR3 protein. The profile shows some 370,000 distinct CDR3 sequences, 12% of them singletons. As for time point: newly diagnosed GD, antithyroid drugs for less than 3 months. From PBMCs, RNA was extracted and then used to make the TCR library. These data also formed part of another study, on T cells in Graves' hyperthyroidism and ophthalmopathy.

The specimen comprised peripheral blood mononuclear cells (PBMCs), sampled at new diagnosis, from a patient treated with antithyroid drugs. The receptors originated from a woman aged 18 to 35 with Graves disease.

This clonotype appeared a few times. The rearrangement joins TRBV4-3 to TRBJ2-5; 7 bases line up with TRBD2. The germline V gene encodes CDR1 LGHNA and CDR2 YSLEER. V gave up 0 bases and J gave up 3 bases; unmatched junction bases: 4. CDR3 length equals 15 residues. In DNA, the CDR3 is TGCGCCAGCAGCCAAGATTGGGCGGGAGAAGAGACCCAGTACTTC. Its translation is CASSQDWAGEETQYF.

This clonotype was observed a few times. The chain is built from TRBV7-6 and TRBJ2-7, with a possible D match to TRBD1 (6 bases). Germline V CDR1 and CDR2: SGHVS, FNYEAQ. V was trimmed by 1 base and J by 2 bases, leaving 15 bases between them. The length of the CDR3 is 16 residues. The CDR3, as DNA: TGTGCCAGCAGCTTAGGCGCCAGGGGCGGAGCCTACGAGCAGTACTTC. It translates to CASSLGARGGAYEQYF.

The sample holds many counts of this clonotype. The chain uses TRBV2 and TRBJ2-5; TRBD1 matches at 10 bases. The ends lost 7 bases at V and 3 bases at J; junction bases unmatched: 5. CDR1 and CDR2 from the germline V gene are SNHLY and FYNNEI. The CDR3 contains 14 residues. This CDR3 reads CASKTGTGEETQYF. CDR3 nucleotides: TGTGCCAGCAAGACCGGGACAGGGGAAGAGACCCAGTACTTC.

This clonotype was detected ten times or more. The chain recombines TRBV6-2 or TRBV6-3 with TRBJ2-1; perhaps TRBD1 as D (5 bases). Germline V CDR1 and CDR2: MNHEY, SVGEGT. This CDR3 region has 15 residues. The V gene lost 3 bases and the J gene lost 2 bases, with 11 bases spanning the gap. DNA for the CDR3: TGTGCCAGCAGTTATCAGGGTGGGGCCTACAATGAGCAGTTCTTC. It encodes CASSYQGGAYNEQFF.

CDR3 sequence (DNA): TGCAGCGTTCGAAGCGGGCTTGCAGATACGCAGTATTTT. It encodes CSVRSGLADTQYF. The chain is built from TRBV29-1 and TRBJ2-3; tentative D call: TRBD2 (6 bases). This CDR3 region has 13 residues. The ends were cut back, 5 bases at V and 4 bases at J, with 13 bases in the middle. CDR1 and CDR2 from the germline V gene are SQVTM and ANQGSEA.

The CDR3 nucleotides read TGCAGTGCGGAGGCCCTGAATGGAGATGCCTACGAGCAGTACTTC. Residues: CSAEALNGDAYEQYF. The chain recombines TRBV20-1 with TRBJ2-7, with TRBD2 as a possible D gene (5 bases). The CDR3 runs 15 residues. The germline V and J ends were trimmed by 6 bases and 2 bases, with 20 bases remaining between them. In germline, CDR1 is DFQATT, CDR2 SNEGSKA (reference sequence).

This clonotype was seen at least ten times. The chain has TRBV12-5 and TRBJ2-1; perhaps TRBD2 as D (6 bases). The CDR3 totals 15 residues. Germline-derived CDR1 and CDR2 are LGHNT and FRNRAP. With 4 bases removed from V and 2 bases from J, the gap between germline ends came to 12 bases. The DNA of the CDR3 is TGTGCTAGTGGTTCCGGGACTCTCACCTACAATGAGCAGTTCTTC. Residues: CASGSGTLTYNEQFF.

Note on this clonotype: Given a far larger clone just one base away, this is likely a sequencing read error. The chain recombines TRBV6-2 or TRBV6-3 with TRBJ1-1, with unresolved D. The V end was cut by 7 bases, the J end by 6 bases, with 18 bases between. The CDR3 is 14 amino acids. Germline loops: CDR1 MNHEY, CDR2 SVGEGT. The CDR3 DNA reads TGTGCCAGCAACGAACGTAACTATTGGGCTGAAGCTTTCTTT. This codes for CASNERNYWAEAFF.

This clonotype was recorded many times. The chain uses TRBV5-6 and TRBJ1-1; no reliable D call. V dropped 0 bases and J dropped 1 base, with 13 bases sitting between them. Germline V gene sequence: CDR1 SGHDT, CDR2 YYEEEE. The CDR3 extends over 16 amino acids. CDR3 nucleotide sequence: TGTGCCAGCAGCTTGGGAGTTCGTACAGCGAACACTGAAGCTTTCTTT. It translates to CASSLGVRTANTEAFF. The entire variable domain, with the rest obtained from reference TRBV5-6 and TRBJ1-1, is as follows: DAGVTQSPTHLIKTRGQQVTLRCSPKSGHDTVSWYQQALGQGPQFIFQYYEEEERQRGNFPDRFSGHQFPNYSSELNVNALLLGDSALYLCASSLGVRTANTEAFFGQGTRLTVV.

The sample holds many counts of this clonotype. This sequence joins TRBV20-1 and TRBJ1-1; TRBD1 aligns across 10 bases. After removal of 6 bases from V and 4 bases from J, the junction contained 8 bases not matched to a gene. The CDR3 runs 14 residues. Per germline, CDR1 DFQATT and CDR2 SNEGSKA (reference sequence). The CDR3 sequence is CSASGQGLSTEAFF. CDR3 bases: TGCAGTGCATCGGGACAGGGGTTGAGCACTGAAGCTTTCTTT.

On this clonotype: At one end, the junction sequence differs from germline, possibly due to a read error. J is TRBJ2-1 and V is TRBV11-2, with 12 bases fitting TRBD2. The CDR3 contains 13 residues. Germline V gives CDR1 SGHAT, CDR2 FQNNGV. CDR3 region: CASSLLAGGPDPF. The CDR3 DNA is TGTGCCAGCAGCTTACTAGCGGGAGGGCCTGACCCATTC.

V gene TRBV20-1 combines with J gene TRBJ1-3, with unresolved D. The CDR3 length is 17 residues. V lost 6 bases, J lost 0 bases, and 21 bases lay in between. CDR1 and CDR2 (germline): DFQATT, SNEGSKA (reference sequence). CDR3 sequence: CSARHDRVGPSGNTIYF. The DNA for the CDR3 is TGCAGTGCCAGACACGACCGGGTTGGGCCCTCTGGAAACACCATATATTTT.

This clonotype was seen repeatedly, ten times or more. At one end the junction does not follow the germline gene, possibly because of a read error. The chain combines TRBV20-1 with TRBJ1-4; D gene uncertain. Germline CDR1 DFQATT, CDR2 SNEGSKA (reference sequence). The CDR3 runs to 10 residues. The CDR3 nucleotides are TGCAGTGCTACCACGGAACACGCGATTTTT. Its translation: CSATTEHAIF.

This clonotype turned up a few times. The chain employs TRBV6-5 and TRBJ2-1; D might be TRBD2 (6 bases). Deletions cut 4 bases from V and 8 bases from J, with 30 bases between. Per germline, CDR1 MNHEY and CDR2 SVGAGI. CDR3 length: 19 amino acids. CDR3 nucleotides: TGTGCCAGCAGTTTCTTGGGCAAAGAAGACCGGGACTCCTTCCATGAGCAGTTCTTC. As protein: CASSFLGKEDRDSFHEQFF.

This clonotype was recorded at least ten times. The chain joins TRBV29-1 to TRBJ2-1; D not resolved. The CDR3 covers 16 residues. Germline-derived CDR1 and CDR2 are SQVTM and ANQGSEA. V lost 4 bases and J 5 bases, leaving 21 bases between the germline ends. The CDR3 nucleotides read TGCAGCGTTGGGGGAACCGACAAGCTTTTGGACAATGAGCAGTTCTTC. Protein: CSVGGTDKLLDNEQFF.

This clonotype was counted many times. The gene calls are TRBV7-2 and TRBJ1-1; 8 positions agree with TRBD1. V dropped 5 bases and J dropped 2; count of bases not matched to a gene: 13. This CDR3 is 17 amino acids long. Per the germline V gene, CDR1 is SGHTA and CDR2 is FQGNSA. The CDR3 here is CASSPRGQGGRNTEAFF. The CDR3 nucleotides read TGTGCCAGCAGCCCAAGAGGACAGGGTGGTCGAAACACTGAAGCTTTCTTT.

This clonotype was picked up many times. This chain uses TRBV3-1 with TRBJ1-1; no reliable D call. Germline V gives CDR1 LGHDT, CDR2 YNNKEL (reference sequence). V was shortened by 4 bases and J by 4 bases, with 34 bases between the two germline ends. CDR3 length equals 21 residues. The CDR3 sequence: CASSPYIKQILKVGSGTEAFF. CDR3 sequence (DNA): TGTGCCAGCAGCCCGTACATAAAACAAATTCTCAAGGTGGGTAGCGGCACTGAAGCTTTCTTT. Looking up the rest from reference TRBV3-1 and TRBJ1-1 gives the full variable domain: DTAVSQTPKYLVTQMGNDKSIKCEQNLGHDTMYWYKQDSKKFLKIMFSYNNKELIINETVPNRFSPKSPDKAHLNLHINSLELGDSAVYFCASSPYIKQILKVGSGTEAFFGQGTRLTVV.

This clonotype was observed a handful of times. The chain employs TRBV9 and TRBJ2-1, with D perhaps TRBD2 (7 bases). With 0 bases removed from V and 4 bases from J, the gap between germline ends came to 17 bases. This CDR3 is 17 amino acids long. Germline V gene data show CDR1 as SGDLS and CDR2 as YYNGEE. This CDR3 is CASSVGRGAIGYNEQFF. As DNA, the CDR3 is TGTGCCAGCAGCGTAGGACGGGGGGCAATCGGATACAATGAGCAGTTCTTC.

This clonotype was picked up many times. Written as DNA, the CDR3 is TGTGCCAGCAGCGCTGACAGGGGAAGAACTGAAGCTTTCTTT. This gives the protein CASSADRGRTEAFF. The chain carries TRBV9 and TRBJ1-1, with 8 bases lining up with TRBD1. CDR3 length: 14 residues. V dropped 3 bases and J dropped 5; count of bases not matched to a gene: 6. CDR1 is SGDLS, CDR2 YYNGEE, per germline.

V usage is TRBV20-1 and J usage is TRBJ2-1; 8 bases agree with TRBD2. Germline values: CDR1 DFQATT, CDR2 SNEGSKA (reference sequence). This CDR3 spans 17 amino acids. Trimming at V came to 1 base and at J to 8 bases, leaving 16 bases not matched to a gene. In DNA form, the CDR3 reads TGCAGTGCTAGAGGACGAGGGACTAGGAGGCATAGCGATGAGCAGTTCTTC. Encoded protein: CSARGRGTRRHSDEQFF.

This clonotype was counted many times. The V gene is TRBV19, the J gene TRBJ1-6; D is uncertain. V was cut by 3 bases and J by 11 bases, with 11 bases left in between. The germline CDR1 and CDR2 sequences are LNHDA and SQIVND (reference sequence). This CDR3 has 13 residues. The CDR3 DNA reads TGTGCCAGTAGTATTGGCCTAAGGGCACCCCTCCACTTT. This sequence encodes CASSIGLRAPLHF.